The text below deals with one TCR beta chain. Germline V gives CDR1 KGHSH, CDR2 LQKENI. The V and J ends lost 2 bases and 1 base, in that order; junction bases with no gene match: 0. The CDR3 totals 15 residues. This specimen comes from a study of blood T cell repertoires in COVID-19. The data were produced by immunoSEQ multiplex PCR, yet TCRdb's version contains in-frame clones alone and is incomplete. The data hold some 160,000 clones, with about 80% observed a single time. The V call is TRBV18, the J call TRBJ1-1, with 11 bases identical to TRBD1. Sequenced sample: peripheral blood. This sequence was found in a man in his sixties or seventies with active or convalescent COVID-19. CDR3 residues: CASSPGTGGNTEAFF. For the CDR3, the DNA is TGTGCCAGCTCACCAGGGACAGGGGGGAACACTGAAGCTTTCTTT. The variable domain in full, completed from reference TRBV18 and TRBJ1-1, reads NAGVMQNPRHLVRRRGQEARLRCSPMKGHSHVYWYRQLPEEGLKFMVYLQKENIIDESGMPKERFSAEFPKEGPSILRIQQVVRGDSAAYFCASSPGTGGNTEAFFGQGTRLTVV.